This TCR beta chain comes out of a study of T cells after somatic rescue of genetic block. CDR3 length: 13 residues. With V trimmed by 8 bases and J by 2 bases, 3 bases remained unmatched. The V gene's germline CDR1 is ENHRY and CDR2 SYGVKD. The protocol was immunoSEQ multiplex PCR, while the TCRdb copy is restricted to in-frame clones and leaves out a portion. Among some 67,000 clones listed, just over 90% were seen once. This receptor was identified in a man between 40 and 49 years old. Sequenced sample: peripheral blood mononuclear cells (PBMCs). V usage is TRBV10-3 and J usage is TRBJ2-7; 10 positions agree with TRBD1. The CDR3 loop is CAIGTGETYEQYF. In DNA, the CDR3 is TGTGCCATCGGGACAGGGGAGACCTACGAGCAGTACTTC.